The entry that follows covers one TCR beta chain sequence. The target antigen is unknown. The table came from immunoSEQ multiplex PCR; TCRdb's copy has only in-frame clones and leaves some out. The table records tens of thousands of clones, around three quarters of them present only once. The data were obtained in a study of OX40 agonist ivuxolimab in advanced cancers. Overall study: Earlier anti-PD-1, anti-PD-L1 or anti-CTLA-4 therapy was permitted; 30% to 50% had received some. Three patients got partial responses; one had hepatocellular carcinoma and two had cutaneous melanoma. Whole-study findings and limits: With doses of 0.1 to 3.0 mg/kg, CD4+ and CD8+ blood T cells had undergone clonal expansion by week 6.

CDR3 length equals 14 residues. CDR1 and CDR2 (germline): MDHEN, SYDVKM. V lost 0 bases and J 4 bases, leaving 9 bases between the germline ends. V is TRBV28 and J is TRBJ2-5; D unresolved. Sequenced material: CD4+ or CD8+ T cells sorted from blood, taken in a trial of the OX40 agonist ivuxolimab. The sequence derives from an adult with an advanced solid tumor such as melanoma, head and neck, liver or kidney cancer. The CDR3 here is CASSLWAGSETQYF. Here the CDR3 DNA reads TGTGCCAGCAGTTTATGGGCCGGCTCAGAGACCCAGTACTTC.